The 10 T cell receptor beta chains below all came from one sample that was sequenced in a study of regulatory T cells in long-lasting Graves disease. CDR3 regions were amplified by Arm-PCR using iRepertoire HTBI primers to build TCR beta libraries. Each CDR3 protein is one row after TCRdb ran MiXCR on the multiplex PCR reads. The sample includes about 420,000 distinct CDR3 sequences, around 15% of them seen just once. Time point here: newly diagnosed GD, antithyroid drugs for less than 3 months. Scientists built the TCR library using RNA that was extracted from PBMCs. The data were also submitted as part of a second study, on T cells in Graves' hyperthyroidism and ophthalmopathy.

Specimen: peripheral blood mononuclear cells (PBMCs), collected at new diagnosis, from a patient treated with antithyroid drugs. The receptors shown here come from a woman aged 18-29 years with Graves disease.

The chain employs TRBV3-1 and TRBJ2-2, with 7 bases fitting TRBD2. This CDR3 has 16 residues. Germline CDR1 is LGHDT and CDR2 is YNNKEL (reference sequence). Trimming removed 2 bases from V and 4 bases from J; junction bases left unmatched: 7. CDR3 residues: CASSQYQERGTGELFF. DNA of the CDR3: TGTGCCAGCAGCCAATACCAGGAGCGGGGCACCGGGGAGCTGTTTTTT.

This clonotype has ten or more counts. As DNA, the CDR3 is TGTGCCAGCTCAAAGGTCGGGAACACTGAAGCTTTCTTT. This codes for CASSKVGNTEAFF. The chain is built from TRBV18 and TRBJ1-1; no definite D call. The V gene's germline CDR1 is KGHSH and CDR2 LQKENI. V was trimmed by 5 bases and J by 1 base, leaving 8 bases between them. The CDR3 runs 13 residues.

The table lists this clonotype with many counts. The rearrangement uses TRBV28 and TRBJ2-7, with 7 bases lining up with TRBD2. There are 14 residues in the CDR3. V trimming: 5 bases; J trimming: 3 bases; junction bases outside the gene matches: 7. Germline CDR1 is MDHEN and CDR2 is SYDVKM. CDR3 bases: TGTGCCAGCAGTGCAGCGGGAAATCGCTACGAGCAGTACTTC. It specifies CASSAAGNRYEQYF.

This clonotype was seen repeatedly, ten times or more. The chain couples TRBV6-1 to TRBJ2-7, with D perhaps matching TRBD1 (5 bases). With 6 bases removed from V and 6 bases from J, the gap between germline ends came to 18 bases. The germline gives CDR1 MNHNS, CDR2 SASEGT. The CDR3 runs to 14 residues. DNA for the CDR3: TGTGCCAGCAGCACAGGTGGCGCGCTGGGCGAGCAGTACTTC. This translates into CASSTGGALGEQYF.

A word on this clonotype: One end of the junction does not line up with germline, which may come from a read error. This chain joins TRBV7-3 and TRBJ2-3, with D maybe TRBD1 (6 bases). The CDR3 spans 16 residues. From germline, CDR1 is SGHTA and CDR2 FQGTGA. In DNA form, the CDR3 reads TGTGCCAACAGCGCAGGGGCTCACAGGGGCACAGATACGCAGTATTTT. Translation gives CANSAGAHRGTDTQYF.

In this sample, this clonotype turned up many times. The chain is built from TRBV29-1 and TRBJ2-7, with D perhaps matching TRBD1 (6 bases). This CDR3 contains 14 residues. Germline V gives CDR1 SQVTM, CDR2 ANQGSEA. V lost 6 bases to trimming and J lost 1 base, with 16 bases between them. This CDR3 reads CSVGTGWGSYEQYF. The CDR3 coding sequence is TGCAGCGTAGGAACAGGGTGGGGGTCCTACGAGCAGTACTTC.

The CDR3, as DNA: TGTGCCAGCAGCGTAGGGACAGGATTAACCGGGGAGCTGTTTTTT. Translating it yields CASSVGTGLTGELFF. The chain has TRBV9 and TRBJ2-2, with 7 bases identical to TRBD1. Trimming cost V 0 bases and J 5 bases; bases outside gene matches: 4. Looked up from germline, CDR1 is SGDLS and CDR2 is YYNGEE. The CDR3 extends over 15 amino acids.

This clonotype was recorded at least ten times. This rearrangement joins TRBV7-6 to TRBJ2-3; 7 bases line up with TRBD1. Per the germline V gene, CDR1 is SGHVS and CDR2 is FNYEAQ. V was clipped by 1 base and J by 5 bases; unmatched bases: 3. This CDR3 region has 14 residues. CDR3 DNA: TGTGCCAGCAGCTTAGTTTCAGGGGGAGATACGCAGTATTTT. It is translated as CASSLVSGGDTQYF.

This clonotype was recorded at least ten times. The chain couples TRBV5-8 to TRBJ2-1; 7 bases are a match to TRBD1. The CDR3 consists of 15 residues. Germline CDR1 reads SGHTS; CDR2 reads YDEGEE. The V and J ends lost 1 base and 4 bases, in that order; junction bases with no gene match: 5. The DNA of the CDR3 is TGTGCCAGCAGCTTGAGGGGACAGCCGTACAATGAGCAGTTCTTC. It specifies CASSLRGQPYNEQFF. Drawing the rest from reference TRBV5-8 and TRBJ2-1, the complete variable domain is EAGVTQSPTHLIKTRGQQATLRCSPISGHTSVYWYQQALGLGLQFLLWYDEGEERNRGNFPPRFSGRQFPNYSSELNVNALELEDSALYLCASSLRGQPYNEQFFGPGTRLTVL.

The V and J genes are TRBV14 and TRBJ2-2; no clear D gene. The CDR3 is 14 amino acids. Germline CDR1 SGHDN, CDR2 FVKESK. The germline V and J ends were trimmed by 1 base and 4 bases, with 7 bases remaining between them. The CDR3 DNA reads TGTGCCAGCAGCCAAGTCAGGAGCACCGGGGAGCTGTTTTTT. Protein sequence: CASSQVRSTGELFF.